A single sample gave rise to the 10 T cell receptor beta chains below, sequenced in a study of T cells in Graves' hyperthyroidism and ophthalmopathy (dated by TCRdb to between 2019 and 2020). The library was prepared using multiplex PCR. TCRdb lists the instrument as Illumina HiSeq 2000. The TCR beta CDR3 regions were amplified from RNA transcripts. The TCR CDR3 was subjected to a first round of RT-PCR using the HTBI primer set and the Qiagen OneStep RT-PCR kit. TCRdb reworked the public reads: Q25 trimming with fastp, MiXCR clone assembly, productive beta chains retained. Rows with a matching CDR3 protein are joined into one entry that keeps the most common DNA and genes. The sample table shows under 700,000 distinct CDR3 sequences, and 16% are seen once. About 20% of the sample comes from the top ten. The sample comprised blood. These receptors all stem from a young woman with Graves' hyperthyroidism.

The CDR3 is CAISGSGTGPYEQYF. In DNA, the CDR3 is TGTGCCATCAGTGGATCCGGGACAGGGCCGTACGAGCAGTACTTC. The rearrangement links TRBV10-3 to TRBJ2-7; 9 positions match TRBD1. After removal of 4 bases from V and 4 bases from J, the junction contained 8 bases not matched to a gene. Germline CDR1 ENHRY, CDR2 SYGVKD. The CDR3 is 15 residues long.

This clonotype has just a few counts. The J gene is TRBJ2-3, the V gene TRBV12-3 or TRBV12-4; 9 bases are a match to TRBD2. Unmatched junction bases numbered 7, after V lost 1 base and J lost 5 bases. The CDR3 is 16 residues long. The CDR3 sequence is CASSLVIAGAGDTQYF. CDR3 nucleotides: TGTGCCAGCAGTTTAGTGATAGCGGGGGCTGGAGATACGCAGTATTTT.

The sample holds many counts of this clonotype. This rearrangement joins TRBV11-3 to TRBJ1-1, with TRBD1 matching over 9 bases. This CDR3 has 13 amino acids. CDR1 and CDR2 from the germline V gene are SGHNT and YENEEA. Losses at the gene ends were 5 bases for V and 5 bases for J; bases not matched to a gene: 3. CDR3 in amino acids: CASSPGQGTEAFF. The CDR3 DNA reads as TGTGCCAGCAGCCCCGGACAGGGGACTGAAGCTTTCTTT.

This clonotype was seen at least ten times. This rearrangement joins TRBV11-2 to TRBJ2-7; no clear D. Trimming stripped 3 bases from V and 1 base from J, with 22 bases between. CDR3 length: 18 residues. Germline V gives CDR1 SGHAT, CDR2 FQNNGV. This CDR3 is CASSLSPPGPGTSYEQYF. The CDR3 DNA sequence: TGTGCCAGCAGCTTGAGCCCTCCCGGACCAGGAACATCCTACGAGCAGTACTTC.

This CDR3 is CASGYRTGNYGYTF. Written as DNA, the CDR3 is TGTGCTAGTGGTTACCGGACAGGGAACTATGGCTACACCTTC. V usage is TRBV12-5 and J usage is TRBJ1-2; 8 bases match TRBD1. The CDR3 is 14 amino acids. V lost 4 bases and J lost 2; bases outside the gene matches: 3. Germline V lookup: CDR1 LGHNT, CDR2 FRNRAP. The full variable domain, in which reference TRBV12-5 and TRBJ1-2 provide the parts outside the CDR3, is DARVTQTPRHKVTEMGQEVTMRCQPILGHNTVFWYRQTMMQGLELLAYFRNRAPLDDSGMPKDRFSAEMPDATLATLKIQPSEPRDSAVYFCASGYRTGNYGYTFGSGTRLTVV.

This rearrangement joins TRBV7-9 to TRBJ1-2, with a tentative D call TRBD1 (6 bases). The CDR3 covers 13 residues. The V gene lost 4 bases and the J gene lost 6 bases, with 12 bases spanning the gap. Germline CDR1 reads SEHNR; CDR2 reads FQNEAQ (reference sequence). The CDR3 region is CASSSQGADGYTF. CDR3 DNA sequence: TGTGCCAGCAGCTCACAGGGTGCGGATGGCTACACCTTC.

This clonotype was seen ten or more times. The rearrangement joins TRBV11-2 to TRBJ2-1; 8 nucleotides line up with TRBD1. The CDR3 is made up of 15 amino acids. Germline V gene sequence: CDR1 SGHAT, CDR2 FQNNGV. The V segment lost 4 bases and the J segment 0 bases; nucleotides outside the gene matches: 2. The CDR3 sequence: CASSYQGASYNEQFF. The CDR3 DNA reads TGTGCCAGCAGCTATCAGGGGGCCTCCTACAATGAGCAGTTCTTC.

This clonotype was found many times. The rearrangement links TRBV5-5 to TRBJ1-2; TRBD1 agrees at 12 bases. The length of the CDR3 is 16 residues. The J segment lost 4 bases and the V segment lost 4 bases, leaving 8 bases of the junction unmatched. Per germline, CDR1 SGHKS and CDR2 YYEKEE (reference sequence). CDR3 loop: CASSQGTGGAIYGYTF. For the CDR3, the DNA is TGTGCCAGCAGCCAAGGGACAGGGGGCGCGATCTATGGCTACACCTTC.

This clonotype was seen only a few times. This sequence joins TRBV7-7 and TRBJ2-7, with 9 nucleotides matching TRBD2. CDR1 and CDR2 (germline): SSHAT, FNYEAQ (reference sequence). This CDR3 has 15 amino acids. V shed 5 bases, J shed 2 bases, and the junction held 7 bases outside the gene matches. The CDR3 spells CASSPAGGRAYEQYF. In DNA, the CDR3 is TGTGCCAGCAGCCCCGCCGGCGGGAGGGCCTACGAGCAGTACTTC.

This clonotype was seen a handful of times. The chain recombines TRBV10-1 with TRBJ2-3, with 7 bases matching TRBD2. The CDR3 length is 15 residues. Germline CDR1 reads WNHNN; CDR2 reads SYGVQD (reference sequence). V shed 3 bases and J 4 bases; nucleotides not matched to a gene: 7. The DNA for the CDR3 is TGCGCCAGCAGTGAAGGCGGGAGTGGGCCAGATACGCAGTATTTT. Protein: CASSEGGSGPDTQYF.